The 22 T cell receptor beta chains presented below share a single source sample, sequenced in a study of blood T cell repertoires in COVID-19. TCRdb's table, derived via immunoSEQ multiplex PCR, lists solely in-frame clones and lacks some. Of 35,000 to 40,000 clones listed, about 91% are singletons. Sequencing input: peripheral blood. These receptors originate from a human donor in a cohort sampled during active COVID-19.

This chain links TRBV3-1 (or the pseudogene TRBV3-2) with TRBJ2-1; TRBD2 is a possible D gene (5 bases). V was trimmed by 0 bases and J by 0 bases, leaving 9 bases between them. CDR1 and CDR2 from the germline V gene are LGHDT and YNNKEL (reference sequence). CDR3 length: 16 amino acids. In nucleotides, the CDR3 is TGTGCCAGCAGCCAAGACAGCGGCAGCTCCTACAATGAGCAGTTCTTC. Amino acid sequence: CASSQDSGSSYNEQFF.

This chain uses TRBV2 with TRBJ2-3, with TRBD1 matching 10 bases. The V and J ends lost 4 bases and 1 base, in that order; junction bases with no gene match: 8. Germline CDR1 and CDR2: SNHLY and FYNNEI. The CDR3 is 17 amino acids. CDR3 sequence (DNA): TGTGCCAGCAGTGGGCCCACCGACAGGGGGCGCACAGATACGCAGTATTTT. Protein sequence: CASSGPTDRGRTDTQYF. Full variable domain (remainder filled in from reference TRBV2 and TRBJ2-3): EPEVTQTPSHQVTQMGQEVILRCVPISNHLYFYWYRQILGQKVEFLVSFYNNEISEKSEIFDDQFSVERPDGSNFTLKIRSTKLEDSAMYFCASSGPTDRGRTDTQYFGPGTRLTVL.

V gene TRBV4-1 combines with J gene TRBJ2-3; TRBD2 matches 9 bases. Germline CDR1 and CDR2: MGHRA and YSYEKL. J was trimmed by 4 bases and V by 2 bases; bases with no gene match: 7. This CDR3 spans 16 amino acids. CDR3 sequence reads: CASSQIPGLAADTQYF. In nucleotides, the CDR3 is TGCGCCAGCAGCCAAATCCCGGGACTAGCCGCAGATACGCAGTATTTT.

V gene TRBV28 combines with J gene TRBJ2-7; D is possibly TRBD2 (5 bases). CDR3 length equals 14 residues. Trimming took off 6 bases at V and 4 bases at J, with 16 bases between the two ends. The germline gives CDR1 MDHEN, CDR2 SYDVKM. The CDR3 here is CASSSDGLAYEQYF. DNA of the CDR3: TGTGCCAGCAGCTCGGACGGACTTGCGTACGAGCAGTACTTC.

This chain links TRBV12-3 or TRBV12-4 with TRBJ2-2; D gene unclear. The CDR3 sequence is 13 residues long. Deletions cut 1 base from V and 13 bases from J, with 13 bases between. The CDR3 sequence: CASSLEPTQTLFF. CDR3 DNA sequence: TGTGCCAGCAGTTTAGAGCCCACTCAAACGCTGTTTTTT.

The chain combines TRBV19 with TRBJ2-3; 7 nucleotides line up with TRBD2. Germline V gives CDR1 LNHDA, CDR2 SQIVND (reference sequence). CDR3 length: 16 amino acids. J was trimmed by 2 bases and V by 2 bases; bases with no gene match: 7. The CDR3 reads CASSILSGAFTDTQYF. The CDR3 nucleotides are TGTGCCAGTAGTATATTGAGCGGGGCCTTCACAGATACGCAGTATTTT.

The rearrangement links TRBV6-5 to TRBJ1-5; TRBD1 aligns across 7 bases. The ends lost 4 bases at V and 7 bases at J; junction bases unmatched: 7. Germline-derived CDR1 and CDR2 are MNHEY and SVGAGI. The CDR3 spans 14 residues. This CDR3 reads CASSFSGGGQPQHF. The DNA of the CDR3 is TGTGCCAGCAGTTTCTCAGGGGGAGGGCAGCCCCAGCATTTT.

The rearrangement joins TRBV5-1 to TRBJ2-2; TRBD2 is a possible D gene (5 bases). Trimming pared 7 bases from V and 1 base from J, leaving 5 bases between. Germline V gives CDR1 SGHRS, CDR2 YFSETQ. The CDR3 spans 12 residues. In nucleotides, the CDR3 is TGCGCCAGCGGACTGAACACCGGGGAGCTGTTTTTT. Protein product: CASGLNTGELFF.

The chain combines TRBV7-9 with TRBJ2-7, with a weak D call TRBD2 (5 bases). CDR3 length: 13 residues. CDR1 SEHNR and CDR2 FQNEAQ come from the germline V gene (reference sequence). Trimming cost V 3 bases and J 6 bases, with 12 bases left between them. The CDR3 sequence is CASSFEGVTEQYF. The CDR3 region has the DNA TGTGCCAGCAGCTTTGAGGGAGTAACCGAGCAGTACTTC.

The V and J genes are TRBV7-9 and TRBJ2-7, with 10 bases lining up with TRBD1. Germline CDR1 and CDR2: SEHNR and FQNEAQ (reference sequence). The ends lost 1 base at V and 7 bases at J; junction bases unmatched: 4. CDR3 length: 14 amino acids. The CDR3 DNA sequence: TGTGCCAGCAGCTTAGGACAGGGGGCTGAAGAGCAGTACTTC. Amino acids: CASSLGQGAEEQYF. The whole variable domain, filled in from reference TRBV7-9 and TRBJ2-7, reads DTGVSQNPRHKITKRGQNVTFRCDPISEHNRLYWYRQTLGQGPEFLTYFQNEAQLEKSRLLSDRFSAERPKGSFSTLEIQRTEQGDSAMYLCASSLGQGAEEQYFGPGTRLTVT.

The chain recombines TRBV5-6 with TRBJ2-7; D may be TRBD2 (7 bases). V dropped 0 bases and J dropped 6 bases, with 10 bases sitting between them. Germline assignment: CDR1 SGHDT and CDR2 YYEEEE. This CDR3 is 13 amino acids long. For the CDR3, the DNA is TGTGCCAGCAGCTTGGGAGGGGGGGGCGAGCAGTACTTC. Amino acids: CASSLGGGGEQYF.

The chain joins TRBV7-9 to TRBJ2-7, with 7 bases lining up with TRBD1. V gave up 3 bases and J gave up 3 bases; unmatched junction bases: 5. Germline CDR1 SEHNR, CDR2 FQNEAQ (reference sequence). This CDR3 is 14 amino acids long. The CDR3 is CASSFPGQNYEQYF. The CDR3 bases are TGTGCCAGCAGCTTCCCGGGACAGAACTACGAGCAGTACTTC.

The V gene is TRBV28, the J gene TRBJ2-1, with 7 bases that match TRBD2. This CDR3 spans 15 amino acids. Looked up from germline, CDR1 is MDHEN and CDR2 is SYDVKM. The ends lost 6 bases at V and 2 bases at J; junction bases unmatched: 7. CDR3: CASSSGTTTYNEQFF. CDR3 bases: TGTGCCAGCAGCTCGGGGACTACGACCTACAATGAGCAGTTCTTC.

This clone was seen only a few times. The rearrangement links TRBV9 to TRBJ2-3, with 9 bases that match TRBD1. The CDR3 length is 14 residues. CDR1 is SGDLS, CDR2 YYNGEE, per germline. V was clipped by 0 bases and J by 5 bases; unmatched bases: 1. The CDR3 nucleotides are TGTGCCAGCAGCGTAGAGACAGGGGGAGATACGCAGTATTTT. It translates to CASSVETGGDTQYF.

This chain connects TRBV7-9 to TRBJ2-7, with D tentatively TRBD1 (5 bases). CDR1 SEHNR and CDR2 FQNEAQ come from the germline V gene (reference sequence). This CDR3 comprises 14 residues. V was pared by 7 bases and J by 2 bases, with 15 bases between. CDR3 nucleotide sequence: TGTGCCAGCACCCGAAGGGGCAGTCCCTACGAGCAGTACTTC. Translated: CASTRRGSPYEQYF.

This rearrangement joins TRBV7-2 to TRBJ1-6; D not certain. Germline loops: CDR1 SGHTA, CDR2 FQGNSA. The CDR3 is 16 amino acids. Trimming pared 5 bases from V and 4 bases from J, leaving 15 bases between. The CDR3 DNA is TGTGCCAGCAGCCGTCGTACACAGCCTTATAATTCACCCCTCCACTTT. This sequence encodes CASSRRTQPYNSPLHF.

The chain recombines TRBV27 with TRBJ2-1; TRBD2 matches 10 bases. J gave up 4 bases and V 8 bases, and 8 bases lay outside the gene matches. Germline V CDR1 and CDR2: MNHEY, SMNVEV (reference sequence). The CDR3 has 15 residues. CDR3 DNA sequence: TGTGCCAGCTGTACCCAGACTAGCGGGTACAATGAGCAGTTCTTC. It specifies CASCTQTSGYNEQFF.

CDR3 region: CASSLLSGYDSGANVLTF. The DNA of the CDR3 is TGTGCCAGCAGCTTATTGTCCGGGTACGACTCTGGGGCCAACGTCCTGACTTTC. The chain employs TRBV7-9 and TRBJ2-6; D is unclear. V lost 2 bases to trimming and J lost 0 bases, with 14 bases between them. CDR1 and CDR2 (germline): SEHNR, FQNEAQ (reference sequence). The length of the CDR3 is 18 residues.

The rearrangement uses TRBV7-9 and TRBJ2-7; TRBD2 matches at 15 bases. CDR3 length: 18 amino acids. V shed 0 bases, J shed 6 bases, and the junction held 9 bases outside the gene matches. Looked up from germline, CDR1 is SEHNR and CDR2 is FQNEAQ (reference sequence). CDR3 in amino acids: CASSLAGTSGGRSTEQYF. CDR3 nucleotides: TGTGCCAGCAGCTTAGCCGGGACTAGCGGGGGGCGATCTACCGAGCAGTACTTC.

This chain links TRBV7-3 with TRBJ2-2; 8 nucleotides line up with TRBD2. J gave up 3 bases and V 2 bases, and 5 bases lay outside the gene matches. Germline loops: CDR1 SGHTA, CDR2 FQGTGA. The CDR3 totals 16 residues. The CDR3 coding sequence is TGTGCCAGCAGCTTACGAGCGGGAGATTACACCGGGGAGCTGTTTTTT. Translating it yields CASSLRAGDYTGELFF.

The chain recombines TRBV3-1 (or the pseudogene TRBV3-2) with TRBJ2-1, with a tentative D call TRBD2 (6 bases). This CDR3 has 14 amino acids. The germline V gene has CDR1 LGHDT and CDR2 YNNKEL (reference sequence). V dropped 4 bases and J dropped 2 bases, with 9 bases sitting between them. In DNA, the CDR3 is TGTGCCAGCAGCCGGGCGGGAACCTACAATGAGCAGTTCTTC. The encoded protein is CASSRAGTYNEQFF.

The rearrangement links TRBV7-6 to TRBJ2-2; no clear D. Germline V gene data show CDR1 as SGHVS and CDR2 as FNYEAQ. The V and J ends lost 0 bases and 0 bases respectively, with 11 bases between them. The CDR3 length is 17 residues. The CDR3 sequence: CASSLAQQTANTGELFF. Here the CDR3 DNA reads TGTGCCAGCAGCTTAGCGCAACAGACCGCGAACACCGGGGAGCTGTTTTTT.